This TCR beta chain was retrieved from a study of blood T cell repertoires in COVID-19. Sequencing was performed with immunoSEQ multiplex PCR; in TCRdb, only in-frame clones are kept and a portion is missing. The sample carries around 190,000 clones, approximately 88% recorded once. The cohort comprised adults aged roughly 18 to 95 years residing in 20 to 30 US areas. Participants were placed into cohorts based on the clinical history they reported. V shed 8 bases and J 7 bases; nucleotides not matched to a gene: 8. The V gene's germline CDR1 is DFQATT and CDR2 SNEGSKA (reference sequence). The CDR3 spans 11 residues.

The sample taken for sequencing was PBMCs or T cells enriched from blood (not recorded which). J is TRBJ2-7 and V is TRBV20-1, with TRBD2 matching 7 bases. This clonotype was sampled from a young man with acute COVID-19. The CDR3 DNA sequence: TGCAGTTCTACGGGAGGCTGGGAGCAGTACTTC. As protein: CSSTGGWEQYF.